What follows is one TCR beta chain and its context. The antigen is unknown. Overnight CMV lysate stimulation of fresh PBMCs defined donor CMV status by CD4+ IFNgamma. Germline values: CDR1 SGHTA, CDR2 FQGNSA. The CDR3 has 14 amino acids. With 3 bases clipped from V and 8 bases from J, the junction kept 2 bases outside the gene matches. An equimolar mix of two oligonucleotides served as the beta constant-region primer for TRBC1 and TRBC2. Four rounds of PCR amplified the ligated cDNA using nested alpha and beta constant-region primers plus SP2. A 12-nucleotide UMI and the SP2 primer were added to the cDNA 3' end by oligonucleotide ligation. One entry per CDR3 protein, called by TCRdb with MiXCR from the UMI-ligation and nested PCR reads. Among around 130,000 distinct CDR3 sequences, 35% to 40% were seen once, and the ten largest hold approximately 0.9%. This sample stems from a study of naive and memory T cell subsets. Overall study results and limits: Each distinct alpha or beta sequence counts as one clonotype.

The sample was central memory CD4+ T cells from blood. V gene TRBV7-2 combines with J gene TRBJ2-1, with TRBD2 identical over 12 bases. The clonotype comes from a human donor in good health. CDR3 region: CASSLTSGSHEQFF. The DNA for the CDR3 is TGTGCCAGCAGCTTGACTAGCGGGAGTCATGAGCAGTTCTTC.